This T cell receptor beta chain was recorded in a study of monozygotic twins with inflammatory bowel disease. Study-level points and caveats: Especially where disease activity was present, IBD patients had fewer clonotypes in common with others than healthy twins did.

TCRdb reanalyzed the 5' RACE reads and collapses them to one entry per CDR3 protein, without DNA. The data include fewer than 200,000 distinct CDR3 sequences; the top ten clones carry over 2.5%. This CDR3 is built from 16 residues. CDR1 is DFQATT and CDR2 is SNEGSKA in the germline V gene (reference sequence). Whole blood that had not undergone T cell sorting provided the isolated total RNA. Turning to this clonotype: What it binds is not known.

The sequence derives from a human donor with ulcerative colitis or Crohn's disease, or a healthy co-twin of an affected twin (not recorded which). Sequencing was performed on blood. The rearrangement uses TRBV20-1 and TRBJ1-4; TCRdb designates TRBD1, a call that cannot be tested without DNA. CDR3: CSAREAHRSTNEKLFF.